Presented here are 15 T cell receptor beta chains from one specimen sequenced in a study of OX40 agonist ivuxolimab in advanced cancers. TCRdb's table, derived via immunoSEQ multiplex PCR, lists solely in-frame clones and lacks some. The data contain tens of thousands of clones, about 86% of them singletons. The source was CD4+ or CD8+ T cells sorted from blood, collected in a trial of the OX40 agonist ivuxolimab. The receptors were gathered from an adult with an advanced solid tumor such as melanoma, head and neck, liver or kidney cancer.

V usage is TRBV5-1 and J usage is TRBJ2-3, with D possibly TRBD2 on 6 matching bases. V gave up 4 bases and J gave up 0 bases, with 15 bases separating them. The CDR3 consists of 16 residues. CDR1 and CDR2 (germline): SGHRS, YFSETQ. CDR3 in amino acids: CASSASASYSTDTQYF. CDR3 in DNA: TGCGCCAGCAGCGCTAGCGCAAGTTATAGCACAGATACGCAGTATTTT.

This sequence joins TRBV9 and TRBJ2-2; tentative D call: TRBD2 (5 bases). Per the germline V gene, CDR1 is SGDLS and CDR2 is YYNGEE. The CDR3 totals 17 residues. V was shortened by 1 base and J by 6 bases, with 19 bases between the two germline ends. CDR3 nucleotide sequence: TGTGCCAGCAGCGTAAGGCAGGAGCCGGGATGGGCCGGGGAGCTGTTTTTT. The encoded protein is CASSVRQEPGWAGELFF.

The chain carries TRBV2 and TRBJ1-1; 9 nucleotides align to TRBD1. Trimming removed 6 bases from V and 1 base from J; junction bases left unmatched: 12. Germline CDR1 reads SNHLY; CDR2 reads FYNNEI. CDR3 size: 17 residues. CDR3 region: CASSRRGQGKGNTEAFF. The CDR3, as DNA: TGTGCCAGCAGCCGCAGGGGACAGGGAAAGGGGAACACTGAAGCTTTCTTT.

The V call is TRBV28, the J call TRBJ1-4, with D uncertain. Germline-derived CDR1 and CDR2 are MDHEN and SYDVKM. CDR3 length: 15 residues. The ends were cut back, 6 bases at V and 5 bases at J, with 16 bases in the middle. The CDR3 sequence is CASRISQRNNEKLFF. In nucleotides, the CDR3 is TGTGCCAGCAGGATATCTCAACGGAACAATGAAAAACTGTTTTTT.

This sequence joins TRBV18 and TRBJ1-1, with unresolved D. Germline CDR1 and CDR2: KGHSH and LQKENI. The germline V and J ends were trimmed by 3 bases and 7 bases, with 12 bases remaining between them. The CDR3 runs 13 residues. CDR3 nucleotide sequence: TGTGCCAGCTCACCCTTACACGGGGTTGAAGCTTTCTTT. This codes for CASSPLHGVEAFF.

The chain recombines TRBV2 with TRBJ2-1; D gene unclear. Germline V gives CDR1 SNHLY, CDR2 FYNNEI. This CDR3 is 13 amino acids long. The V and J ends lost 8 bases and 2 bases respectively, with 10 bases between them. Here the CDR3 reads CASVWNTYNEQFF. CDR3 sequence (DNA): TGTGCCAGCGTTTGGAATACCTACAATGAGCAGTTCTTC.

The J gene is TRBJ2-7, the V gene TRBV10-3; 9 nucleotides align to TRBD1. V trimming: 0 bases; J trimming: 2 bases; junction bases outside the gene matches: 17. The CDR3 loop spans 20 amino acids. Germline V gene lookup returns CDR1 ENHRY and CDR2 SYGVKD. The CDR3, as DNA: TGTGCCATCAGTGAGTCGAACGTCGTCGGGACAGGGTTAGACCCCTACGAGCAGTACTTC. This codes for CAISESNVVGTGLDPYEQYF.

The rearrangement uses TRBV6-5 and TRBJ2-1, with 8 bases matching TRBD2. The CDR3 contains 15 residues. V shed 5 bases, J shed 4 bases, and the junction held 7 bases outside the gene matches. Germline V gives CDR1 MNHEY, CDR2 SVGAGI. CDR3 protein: CASSPLSGGYNEQFF. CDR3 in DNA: TGTGCCAGCAGTCCCCTTTCGGGAGGGTACAATGAGCAGTTCTTC.

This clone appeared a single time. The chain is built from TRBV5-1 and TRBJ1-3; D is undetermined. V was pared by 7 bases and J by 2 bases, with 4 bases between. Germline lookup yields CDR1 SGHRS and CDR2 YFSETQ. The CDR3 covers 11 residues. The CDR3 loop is CASGTGNTIYF. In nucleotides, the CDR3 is TGCGCCAGCGGAACTGGAAACACCATATATTTT.

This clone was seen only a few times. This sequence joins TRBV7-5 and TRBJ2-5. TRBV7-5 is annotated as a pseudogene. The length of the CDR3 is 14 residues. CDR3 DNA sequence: TGTGCCAGCAGCTTACATGGATTACAAGAGACCCAGTACTTC. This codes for CASSLHGLQETQYF.

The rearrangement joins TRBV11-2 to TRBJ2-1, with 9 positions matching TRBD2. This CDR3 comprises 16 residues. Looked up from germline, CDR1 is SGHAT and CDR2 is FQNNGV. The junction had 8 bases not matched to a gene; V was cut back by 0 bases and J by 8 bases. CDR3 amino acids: CASSLEWGGRDYEQFF. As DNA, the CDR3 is TGTGCCAGCAGCTTAGAATGGGGCGGGAGGGATTATGAGCAGTTCTTC.

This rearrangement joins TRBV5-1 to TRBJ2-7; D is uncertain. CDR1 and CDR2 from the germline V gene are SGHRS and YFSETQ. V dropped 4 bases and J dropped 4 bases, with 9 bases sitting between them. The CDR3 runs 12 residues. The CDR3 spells CASSIDTYEQYF. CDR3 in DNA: TGCGCCAGCAGCATTGACACTTACGAGCAGTACTTC. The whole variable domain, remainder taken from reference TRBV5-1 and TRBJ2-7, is KAGVTQTPRYLIKTRGQQVTLSCSPISGHRSVSWYQQTPGQGLQFLFEYFSETQRNKGNFPGRFSGRQFSNSRSEMNVSTLELGDSALYLCASSIDTYEQYFGPGTRLTVT.

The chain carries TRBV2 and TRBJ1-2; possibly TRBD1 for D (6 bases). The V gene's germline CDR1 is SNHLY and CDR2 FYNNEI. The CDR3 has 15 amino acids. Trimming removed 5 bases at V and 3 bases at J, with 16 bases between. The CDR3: CASSTVSGAHYGYTF. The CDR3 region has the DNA TGTGCCAGCAGTACCGTGTCAGGGGCTCACTATGGCTACACCTTC.

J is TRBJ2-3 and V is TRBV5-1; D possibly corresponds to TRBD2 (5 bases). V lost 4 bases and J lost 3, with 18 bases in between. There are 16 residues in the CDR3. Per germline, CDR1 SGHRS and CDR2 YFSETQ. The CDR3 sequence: CASSQTGNLVTDTQYF. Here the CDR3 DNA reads TGCGCCAGCAGCCAGACCGGGAACTTAGTAACAGATACGCAGTATTTT.

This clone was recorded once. The CDR3 DNA reads TGTGCCAGCAGCTTAGTGGGCCCCGGGACAGGGATAAAAGAGACCCAGTACTTC. It translates to CASSLVGPGTGIKETQYF. This chain links TRBV7-2 with TRBJ2-5, with TRBD1 matching 9 bases. The CDR3 extends over 18 amino acids. CDR1 is SGHTA and CDR2 is FQGNSA in the germline V gene. The trim removed 1 base at V and 3 bases at J, leaving 12 bases unmatched.